A selection of T cell receptor beta chains follows, all from one sample in a study of cytomegalovirus exposure and HLA in healthy donors. Clones were sequenced by immunoSEQ multiplex PCR, and TCRdb holds only the in-frame ones, with some missing. Seen here are over 200,000 clones, 90% observed once, and the top ten hold around 3.3%. Sequencing was carried out using PBMCs. The receptors were sampled from a woman in her 30s in good health and CMV-seronegative. Each CDR3 is given with its conserved first and last residue. D genes are given only for firm matches. Some rows mark clone size as missing; the rest say once, few, many or name a class of expanded clone.

.	TRBD1	TRBJ1-5	TRBV11-2	TGTGCCAGCAGCGCGGGGACAGCCAATCAGCCCCAGCATTTT	CASSAGTANQPQHF
.	TRBD1	TRBJ1-1	TRBV29-1	TGCAGCGCAGGACAGGGCGAAGCTTTCTTT	CSAGQGEAFF
.	TRBD1	TRBJ2-3	TRBV6-1	TGTGCCAGCGCAGGGACAGCCGGTGGGGGAGATACGCAGTATTTT	CASAGTAGGGDTQYF
once	.	TRBJ2-1	TRBV10-2	TGCGCCAGCAGTGAGAGTGGTGTAAGGGCCCATGAGCAGTTCTTC	CASSESGVRAHEQFF
once	.	TRBJ2-7	TRBV28	TGTGCCAGCAGTTTAATATCTTTTAGGACAGAGAAGTCCTACGAGCAGTACTTC	CASSLISFRTEKSYEQYF
.	.	TRBJ2-5	TRBV21-1	TGTGCCAGCAGCAAAGGGGGGAGCCTAGCGGGAGCAGGTGGGACCCAGTACTTC	CASSKGGSLAGAGGTQYF
.	.	TRBJ2-5	TRBV9	TGTGCCAGCAGCGTAATCGGGGCCCGGGGAGAGACCCAGTACTTC	CASSVIGARGETQYF
.	TRBD2	TRBJ2-3	TRBV30	TGTGCCTTGCTAGCGGGAGGGATAGGCACAGATACGCAGTATTTT	CALLAGGIGTDTQYF
.	TRBD2	TRBJ2-7	TRBV18	TGTGCCAGCGCGACTAGCGGGAGCTACGAGCAGTACTTC	CASATSGSYEQYF
few	.	TRBJ2-1	TRBV11-3	TGTGCCAGCAGCTTTCCCAACAATGAGCAGTTCTTC	CASSFPNNEQFF
.	TRBD2	TRBJ2-7	TRBV4-1	TGCGCCAGCAGCCATCAGACTCCGGGGGTAGCGGGAACCTACGAGCAGTACTTC	CASSHQTPGVAGTYEQYF
.	.	TRBJ2-1	TRBV11-2	TGTGCCAGCAGCTCAAACACCTTCAATGAGCAGTTCTTC	CASSSNTFNEQFF
.	.	TRBJ2-7	TRBV11-2	TGTGCCAGCAGCAACCTGGTCATCAGCTCCTACGAGCAGTACTTC	CASSNLVISSYEQYF
.	TRBD2	TRBJ2-1	TRBV19	TGTGCCAGTAGTATTCTAGCGGGAGTAAATGAGCAGTTCTTC	CASSILAGVNEQFF
once	TRBD2	TRBJ2-1	TRBV9	TGTGCCAGCAGCCGTACTAGCGGGAGTAGCAATGAGCAGTTCTTC	CASSRTSGSSNEQFF
.	.	TRBJ1-2	TRBV5-1	TGCGCCAGCAGCTTGGAATCGGGGGGCTACACCTTC	CASSLESGGYTF
.	TRBD1	TRBJ2-1	TRBV2	TGTGCCAGGACTCCCGACAGGGGGGGTTACAATGAGCAGTTCTTC	CARTPDRGGYNEQFF
.	TRBD2	TRBJ2-7	TRBV30	TGTGCCTGGCGGACTAGCGGGACCTACGAGCAGTACTTC	CAWRTSGTYEQYF
.	TRBD1	TRBJ2-7	TRBV29-1	TGCAGCGTTGAATCGACCGGGACAGGGGGCTTTTACGAGCAGTACTTC	CSVESTGTGGFYEQYF
.	TRBD1	TRBJ2-7	TRBV7-2	TGTGCCAGCAGCTTAGGTTTCGGGACAGGGTACGAGCAGTACTTC	CASSLGFGTGYEQYF
.	.	TRBJ2-1	TRBV7-2	TGTGCCAGCAGCTTAGGACTGGGCTACAATGAGCAGTTCTTC	CASSLGLGYNEQFF
.	.	TRBJ2-5	TRBV11-2	TGTGCCAGCAGCTTAGGGCTAGCGGGCAGGGGGGCCCAGTACTTC	CASSLGLAGRGAQYF
.	.	TRBJ2-2	TRBV29-1	TGCAGCACACAGGGGAACACCGGGGAGCTGTTTTTT	CSTQGNTGELFF
.	TRBD2	TRBJ2-7	TRBV4-3	TGCGCCAGCAGCCAAGTTCGAGCGGGGGCCTACGAGCAGTACTTC	CASSQVRAGAYEQYF
.	.	TRBJ1-4	TRBV2	TGTGCCAGCAGGCGAGACAGTGCAACTAATGAAAAACTGTTTTTT	CASRRDSATNEKLFF
.	TRBD1	TRBJ2-3	TRBV5-1	TGCGCCAGCAGCTCCGGACAGGGGGCCGGAGATACGCAGTATTTT	CASSSGQGAGDTQYF
.	.	TRBJ2-2	TRBV5-6	TGTGCCAGCAGTTCCGGAGCGAACACCGGGGAGCTGTTTTTT	CASSSGANTGELFF
.	.	TRBJ1-2	TRBV5-1	TGCGCCAGCAGCTTGGTTACCGGTTCCTATGGCTACACCTTC	CASSLVTGSYGYTF
.	.	TRBJ1-3	TRBV7-7	TGTGCCAGCAGCTTAGGGGAACCGAACGACCCTTTCTCTGGAAACACCATATATTTT	CASSLGEPNDPFSGNTIYF
.	.	TRBJ2-7	TRBV7-6	TGTGCCAGCAGCTTAGAGAGGGTCGAGGAGCAGTACTTC	CASSLERVEEQYF
once	TRBD2	TRBJ2-1	TRBV4-3	TGCGCCAGCAGCCAAGATTTCCTAGCGGGAGCCAATGAGCAGTTCTTC	CASSQDFLAGANEQFF
once	.	TRBJ2-5	TRBV19	TGTGCCAGTAGTCCAGGGTGGGGGCAAGAGACCCAGTACTTC	CASSPGWGQETQYF
.	.	TRBJ2-5	TRBV2	TGTGCCAGCACCGAAGGGGCAAAAGAGACCCAGTACTTC	CASTEGAKETQYF
.	TRBD2	TRBJ2-7	TRBV5-1	TGCGCCAGCAGCACCGATATAGCGGGAGGCCTCGGGGAGCAGTACTTC	CASSTDIAGGLGEQYF
.	.	TRBJ1-2	TRBV2	TGTGCCAGCTGGGGGTTAGGAGGGCACAGCCTACTAGAGAGAGGCTACACCTTC	CASWGLGGHSLLERGYTF
.	.	TRBJ1-2	TRBV5-6	TGTGCCAGCGGGGAGGGCAACTATGGCTACACCTTC	CASGEGNYGYTF
.	.	TRBJ2-6	TRBV7-9	TGTGCCAGCAGCCGGGGGCCGCCCGGGGCCAACGTCCTGACTTTC	CASSRGPPGANVLTF
.	.	TRBJ2-5	TRBV29-1	TGCAGCGTAAGGGGCTCGTACCAAGAGACCCAGTACTTC	CSVRGSYQETQYF
.	.	TRBJ1-5	TRBV19	TGTGCCAGTAGGGTGATAGGGGGGAATAGCAATCAGCCCCAGCATTTT	CASRVIGGNSNQPQHF
.	TRBD1	TRBJ2-7	TRBV6-5	TGTGCCAGCAGCCGGACAGGGGGCGGATACGAGCAGTACTTC	CASSRTGGGYEQYF
.	.	TRBJ1-5	TRBV2	TGTGCCAGCAGGGACAGTAATCAGCCCCAGCATTTT	CASRDSNQPQHF
.	.	TRBJ2-7	TRBV7-2	TGTGCCAGCAGCTTAAGACGCTACGAGCAGTACTTC	CASSLRRYEQYF
.	.	TRBJ2-7	TRBV19	TGTGCCAGTAGTACCACAGGGTACTACGAGCAGTACTTC	CASSTTGYYEQYF
.	.	TRBJ2-7	TRBV29-1	TGCAGCGTTGAACTCCGGGACACCAAATTGTACGAGCAGTACTTC	CSVELRDTKLYEQYF
few	.	TRBJ1-1	TRBV27	TGTGCCAGTTCCAGGCAGGGCACTGAAGCTTTCTTT	CASSRQGTEAFF
.	.	TRBJ1-2	TRBV19	TGTGCCAGTAGGGCTACACCTAACTATGGCTACACCTTC	CASRATPNYGYTF
.	.	TRBJ1-1	TRBV6-1	TGTGCCAGCAGTGAAGGGGGCGATAGGGCTTTCTTT	CASSEGGDRAFF
.	.	TRBJ2-7	TRBV7-9	TGTGCCAGCAGCTTAGTGACAGGACCCGAGCAGTACTTC	CASSLVTGPEQYF
.	TRBD2	TRBJ2-1	TRBV19	TGTGCCACTCAACATGGCGGGAGGGCCCGGAATGAGCAGTTCTTC	CATQHGGRARNEQFF
.	TRBD2	TRBJ2-4	TRBV6-1	TGTGCCAGCAGTGAAGTAGCGGGAGGGTATAACAACATTCAGTACTTC	CASSEVAGGYNNIQYF
.	.	TRBJ2-7	TRBV10-3	TGTGCCATACTCACCCCCGGGCACGAGCAGTACTTC	CAILTPGHEQYF
.	TRBD2	TRBJ2-7	TRBV28	TGTGCCAGCAGTTTTGGGGGGGAGGGCCTTTACGAGCAGTACTTC	CASSFGGEGLYEQYF
once	TRBD2	TRBJ2-7	TRBV10-3	TGTGCCATCAGTGAGTCAACAGGGCGGGAGGGCCGCTACGAGCAGTACTTC	CAISESTGREGRYEQYF
.	.	TRBJ2-1	TRBV6-1	TGTGCCAGCAGTGATCAACCAGGGGCCTTAGGGAATGAGCAGTTCTTC	CASSDQPGALGNEQFF
.	.	TRBJ2-1	TRBV6-1	TGTGCCAGCAGTGACGGATCGTTGCGGGACCCACCGCACAATGAGCAGTTCTTC	CASSDGSLRDPPHNEQFF
once	.	TRBJ2-5	TRBV4-2	TGTGCCAGCAGCCAAGATCGAAACCAAGAGACCCAGTACTTC	CASSQDRNQETQYF
.	.	TRBJ1-4	TRBV7-6	TGTGCCAGCAGCTTAGACCCGGCCCTAACTAATGAAAAACTGTTTTTT	CASSLDPALTNEKLFF
.	.	TRBJ1-2	TRBV28	TGTGCCAGCAGTTTCAGGGGTGGCGATGGCTACACCTTC	CASSFRGGDGYTF
.	.	TRBJ1-4	TRBV28	TGTGCCAGCAGTCCCCCGGACAGTTATGAAAAACTGTTTTTT	CASSPPDSYEKLFF
.	.	TRBJ2-1	TRBV9	TGTGCCAGCAGCACCAGTCGGCGGGACGCGTCTTACAATGAGCAGTTCTTC	CASSTSRRDASYNEQFF